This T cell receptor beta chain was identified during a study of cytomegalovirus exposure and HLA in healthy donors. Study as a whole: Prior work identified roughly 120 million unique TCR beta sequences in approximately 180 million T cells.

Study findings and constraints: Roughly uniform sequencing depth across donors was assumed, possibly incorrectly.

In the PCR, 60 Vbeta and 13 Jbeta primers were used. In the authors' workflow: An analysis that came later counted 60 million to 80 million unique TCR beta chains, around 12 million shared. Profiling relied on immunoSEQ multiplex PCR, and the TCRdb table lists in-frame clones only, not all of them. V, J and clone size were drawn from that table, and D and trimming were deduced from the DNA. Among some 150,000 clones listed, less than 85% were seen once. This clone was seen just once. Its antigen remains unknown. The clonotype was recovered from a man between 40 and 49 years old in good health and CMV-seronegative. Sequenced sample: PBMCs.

The DNA of the CDR3 is TGTGCCTGGAGTTCCGAGGGCCCCTCCTACAATGAGCAGTTCTTC. Protein: CAWSSEGPSYNEQFF. The V gene is TRBV30, the J gene TRBJ2-1; a possible D gene is TRBD2 (5 bases). V was pared by 2 bases and J by 0 bases, with 11 bases between. The CDR3 extends over 15 amino acids. Germline assignment: CDR1 GTSNPN and CDR2 SVGIG (reference sequence).